The 22 T cell receptor beta chains below come from one sample, sequenced in a study of shared clonotypes between healthy human individuals. Produced via immunoSEQ multiplex PCR; TCRdb's table is partial and in-frame only. The repertoire holds fewer than 600,000 clones, with 70% to 80% as singletons. The specimen was PBMCs. These receptors all come from a woman in her thirties or forties in good health. Some clones in this sample may be carry-over from other donors' samples.

The chain has TRBV28 and TRBJ1-1, with 8 bases that match TRBD1. Germline CDR1 is MDHEN and CDR2 is SYDVKM. This CDR3 has 16 residues. Trimming cost V 2 bases and J 1 base; bases outside gene matches: 6. The CDR3 DNA reads as TGTGCCAGCAGTTTAAGGGTCGGACAGGGGAACACTGAAGCTTTCTTT. Translation: CASSLRVGQGNTEAFF.

The CDR3 DNA is TGCAGCGTACATAGCGGGAGGTCGGGAGATACGCAGTATTTT. It yields the protein CSVHSGRSGDTQYF. J is TRBJ2-3 and V is TRBV29-1; 10 bases are a match to TRBD2. Per germline, CDR1 SQVTM and CDR2 ANQGSEA. The CDR3 length is 14 residues. The V and J ends lost 6 bases and 5 bases, in that order; junction bases with no gene match: 8.

The sample holds a few counts of this clone. This chain links TRBV7-8 with TRBJ2-3; 7 bases match TRBD2. CDR3 length: 14 residues. V shed 0 bases, J shed 8 bases, and the junction held 5 bases outside the gene matches. From germline, CDR1 is SGHVS and CDR2 FQNEAQ. Here the CDR3 reads CASSLAGRAGTQYF. CDR3 sequence (DNA): TGTGCCAGCAGCTTAGCTGGGAGGGCCGGTACGCAGTATTTT.

Remarks on this clone: One end of the junction is discordant with germline, which a read error may explain. V gene TRBV28 combines with J gene TRBJ2-7; 7 bases agree with TRBD2. Germline lookup yields CDR1 MDHEN and CDR2 SYDVKM. This CDR3 region has 11 residues. The CDR3 nucleotides are TGTGCCAGCAGTTTTCAAGCGGGAATAAACTTC. Protein sequence: CASSFQAGINF. Combining the CDR3 with reference TRBV28 and TRBJ2-7 gives the whole variable domain DVKVTQSSRYLVKRTGEKVFLECVQDMDHENMFWYRQDPGLGLRLIYFSYDVKMKEKGDIPEGYSVSREKKERFSLILESASTNQTSMYLCASSFQAGINFGPGTRLTVT.

The chain couples TRBV19 to TRBJ2-5, with 7 nucleotides matching TRBD1. CDR3 size: 15 residues. The germline V gene has CDR1 LNHDA and CDR2 SQIVND (reference sequence). V trimming: 9 bases; J trimming: 1 base; junction bases outside the gene matches: 11. The chain's CDR3 is CASQDSPGGQETQYF. CDR3 sequence (DNA): TGTGCCAGCCAGGACAGCCCAGGGGGCCAAGAGACCCAGTACTTC.

Points on this clone: A much bigger clone sits one base away, suggesting this may be a read error. This sample includes further DNA sequences coding for the same CDR3. The V gene is TRBV6-4, the J gene TRBJ2-1, with 10 bases fitting TRBD2. Germline V CDR1 and CDR2: MRHNA, SNTAGT. V gave up 4 bases and J gave up 6 bases; unmatched junction bases: 15. The CDR3 is 18 residues long. CDR3 nucleotides: TGTGCCAGCAGTGTAACTCCCAGCGGGAGGGCCGGGGCCAATGAGCAGTTCTTC. Translation gives CASSVTPSGRAGANEQFF.

This clone was detected many times. Other DNA sequences in this sample translate to the same CDR3. Here the CDR3 reads CASSLGHYEQYF. The CDR3 coding sequence is TGTGCCAGCAGCTTGGGCCATTACGAGCAGTACTTC. The V gene is TRBV5-6, the J gene TRBJ2-7, with D hard to call. Germline V gives CDR1 SGHDT, CDR2 YYEEEE. The germline V and J ends were trimmed by 0 bases and 4 bases, with 5 bases remaining between them. This CDR3 is 12 amino acids long.

The chain recombines TRBV9 with TRBJ2-7; maybe TRBD2 (5 bases). Germline V gene data show CDR1 as SGDLS and CDR2 as YYNGEE. The CDR3 contains 14 residues. V lost 4 bases and J lost 4, with 15 bases in between. The CDR3 loop reads CASSPLAGLYEQYF. CDR3 nucleotides: TGTGCCAGCAGCCCCTTGGCGGGCTTGTACGAGCAGTACTTC.

The chain has TRBV28 and TRBJ1-1; 8 bases are shared with TRBD1. Germline lookup yields CDR1 MDHEN and CDR2 SYDVKM. The J segment lost 5 bases and the V segment lost 3 bases, leaving 5 bases of the junction unmatched. The CDR3 runs 14 residues. The chain's CDR3 is CASSFRGRGTEAFF. In DNA form, the CDR3 reads TGTGCCAGCAGTTTCAGGGGGCGCGGGACTGAAGCTTTCTTT.

This chain uses TRBV6-4 with TRBJ2-1, with 9 bases lining up with TRBD2. The length of the CDR3 is 15 residues. V shed 7 bases, J shed 5 bases, and the junction held 9 bases outside the gene matches. Germline loops: CDR1 MRHNA, CDR2 SNTAGT. CDR3 bases: TGTGCCAGCACCGGGACTAGCCTATCCCACAATGAGCAGTTCTTC. Residues: CASTGTSLSHNEQFF.

This chain links TRBV30 with TRBJ1-2; D is unclear. From germline, CDR1 is GTSNPN and CDR2 SVGIG (reference sequence). The CDR3 is made up of 11 amino acids. The V end lost 1 base, the J end lost 8 bases, and 8 bases lay between the germline ends. As DNA, the CDR3 is TGTGCCTGGAGTGCTGGGAACGGCTACACCTTC. Its translation is CAWSAGNGYTF.

The chain carries TRBV28 and TRBJ2-5; D is possibly TRBD2 (5 bases). Per the germline V gene, CDR1 is MDHEN and CDR2 is SYDVKM. The CDR3 runs to 13 residues. Deletions cut 5 bases from V and 5 bases from J, with 12 bases between. This chain's CDR3 is CASSPGVGETQYF. The CDR3, as DNA: TGTGCCAGCAGTCCCGGGGTCGGGGAGACCCAGTACTTC.

The chain links TRBV27 to TRBJ2-7; D is perhaps TRBD2 (6 bases). CDR1 is MNHEY and CDR2 is SMNVEV in the germline V gene (reference sequence). Trimming left V 1 base short and J 3 bases short, with 10 bases between. The CDR3 extends over 14 amino acids. The CDR3 nucleotides read TGTGCCAGCAGTTTATACGGGAGTCGCTACGAGCAGTACTTC. Its translation is CASSLYGSRYEQYF.

As to this clone: A far larger clone is off by one base, so a read error is likely. This chain uses TRBV9 with TRBJ1-2; 7 bases are shared with TRBD1. The germline V gene encodes CDR1 SGDLS and CDR2 YYNGEE. This CDR3 spans 13 amino acids. The CDR3 DNA sequence: TGTGCCTGCAGCGGACCCGGACAGGCCCGCTACACCTTC. Protein: CACSGPGQARYTF.

Concerning this clone: A far larger clone is one nucleotide away, so this likely arose from a read error. The CDR3 reads CASNLYQGGAQYF. In DNA, the CDR3 is TGTGCCAGCAACTTGTACCAGGGAGGCGCGCAGTACTTC. This chain joins TRBV5-4 and TRBJ2-7; possible D gene TRBD2, 6 bases. The germline V gene encodes CDR1 SGHNT and CDR2 YYREEE (reference sequence). This CDR3 has 13 amino acids.

In its sample, this clone was seen once. The chain recombines TRBV6-6 with TRBJ2-7; possibly TRBD2 for D (5 bases). V dropped 6 bases and J dropped 7 bases, with 13 bases sitting between them. The V gene's germline CDR1 is MNHNY and CDR2 SVGAGI (reference sequence). CDR3 length: 12 amino acids. The CDR3 DNA sequence: TGTGCCAGCAGCCACGGGGTCTCTGAGCAGTACTTC. Protein sequence: CASSHGVSEQYF.

The J gene is TRBJ1-2, the V gene TRBV5-1; 7 nucleotides line up with TRBD1. Trimming removed 3 bases from V and 6 bases from J; junction bases left unmatched: 11. The CDR3 totals 15 residues. The germline V gene has CDR1 SGHRS and CDR2 YFSETQ. The DNA for the CDR3 is TGCGCCAGCAGCTGGGGGACAGCCAAGCCGGATGGCTACACCTTC. This sequence encodes CASSWGTAKPDGYTF.

The V gene is TRBV6-6, the J gene TRBJ2-1; no definite D call. Trimming left V 5 bases short and J 8 bases short, with 7 bases between. The CDR3 totals 11 residues. CDR1 is MNHNY, CDR2 SVGAGI, per germline (reference sequence). CDR3 in DNA: TGTGCCAGCAGTCCCCCCCATGAGCAGTTCTTC. This gives the protein CASSPPHEQFF.

The chain carries TRBV18 and TRBJ2-7; 8 positions agree with TRBD2. CDR3 size: 18 residues. V shed 4 bases and J 1 base; nucleotides not matched to a gene: 15. Germline V CDR1 and CDR2: KGHSH, LQKENI. DNA for the CDR3: TGTGCCAGCTCACTTTACATGAGCGGGAGTTCTAGATCCTACGAGCAGTACTTC. Its protein product is CASSLYMSGSSRSYEQYF.

The CDR3 sequence: CASSPHFGPYEQYF. In nucleotides, the CDR3 is TGTGCCAGCAGCCCCCATTTTGGCCCCTACGAGCAGTACTTC. V is TRBV7-6 and J is TRBJ2-7; D unclear. Trimming took 5 bases from V and 2 from J, leaving 13 bases between them. Germline CDR1 and CDR2: SGHVS and FNYEAQ. The CDR3 totals 14 residues.

The count of this clone is one. The chain has TRBV15 and TRBJ1-3; D unclear. V lost 1 base, J lost 0 bases, and 7 bases lay in between. This CDR3 has 15 residues. The germline V gene encodes CDR1 LNHNV and CDR2 YYDKDF (reference sequence). The CDR3 spells CATSRALSSGNTIYF. The DNA of the CDR3 is TGTGCCACCAGCAGAGCTTTGAGCTCTGGAAACACCATATATTTT. Full variable domain (rest looked up from reference TRBV15 and TRBJ1-3): DAMVIQNPRYQVTQFGKPVTLSCSQTLNHNVMYWYQQKSSQAPKLLFHYYDKDFNNEADTPDNFQSRRPNTSFCFLDIRSPGLGDTAMYLCATSRALSSGNTIYFGEGSWLTVV.

The CDR3 loop reads CASSLASGNTIYF. The DNA for the CDR3 is TGTGCCAGCAGTTTAGCGTCTGGAAACACCATATATTTT. The V gene is TRBV28, the J gene TRBJ1-3; no reliable D call. Trimming left V 2 bases short and J 1 base short, with 3 bases between. This CDR3 is built from 13 residues. Germline loops: CDR1 MDHEN, CDR2 SYDVKM. The whole variable domain, remainder taken from reference TRBV28 and TRBJ1-3, is DVKVTQSSRYLVKRTGEKVFLECVQDMDHENMFWYRQDPGLGLRLIYFSYDVKMKEKGDIPEGYSVSREKKERFSLILESASTNQTSMYLCASSLASGNTIYFGEGSWLTVV.